The 27 T cell receptor beta chains in this list originate from one sample, sequenced in a study of T cells in Graves' hyperthyroidism and ophthalmopathy. Amplified TCR beta CDR3 regions came from RNA transcripts. HTBI primers drove first-round RT-PCR of the TCR CDR3. TCRdb re-derived calls from the multiplex PCR reads in MiXCR, one entry per CDR3 protein. The top ten hold around 23% of the sample, which has about 350,000 distinct CDR3 sequences, around 14% seen once. Sequencing was carried out using blood. The receptors come from a woman aged 25-40 years with Graves' hyperthyroidism.

This clonotype was seen a few times. The chain links TRBV6-1 to TRBJ1-5; no clear D gene. Trimming left V 0 bases short and J 1 base short, with 4 bases between. This CDR3 is 14 amino acids long. Germline V gene lookup returns CDR1 MNHNS and CDR2 SASEGT. The CDR3 region is CASSEAGSNQPQHF. The CDR3 coding sequence is TGTGCCAGCAGTGAAGCTGGAAGCAATCAGCCCCAGCATTTT.

This clonotype appeared a few times. The chain uses TRBV7-9 and TRBJ2-2, with D maybe TRBD2 (5 bases). V lost 5 bases to trimming and J lost 5 bases, with 9 bases between them. This CDR3 comprises 13 residues. Germline V gives CDR1 SEHNR, CDR2 FQNEAQ (reference sequence). This CDR3 is CASSRTPTGELFF. The CDR3 DNA sequence: TGTGCCAGCAGCAGGACTCCGACCGGGGAGCTGTTTTTT. The full variable domain, its missing parts supplied by reference TRBV7-9 and TRBJ2-2, is DTGVSQNPRHKITKRGQNVTFRCDPISEHNRLYWYRQTLGQGPEFLTYFQNEAQLEKSRLLSDRFSAERPKGSFSTLEIQRTEQGDSAMYLCASSRTPTGELFFGEGSRLTVL.

This clonotype was seen a handful of times. The rearrangement links TRBV11-2 to TRBJ2-7; a possible D gene is TRBD1 (5 bases). The V gene lost 1 base and the J gene lost 3 bases, with 13 bases spanning the gap. The CDR3 has 15 amino acids. The germline V gene encodes CDR1 SGHAT and CDR2 FQNNGV. The CDR3 spells CASSLALDRIYEQYF. As DNA, the CDR3 is TGTGCCAGCAGCTTAGCCCTCGACAGAATCTACGAGCAGTACTTC.

V gene TRBV7-8 combines with J gene TRBJ2-3; 9 bases fit TRBD2. This CDR3 spans 17 amino acids. Trimming at V came to 2 bases and at J to 11 bases, leaving 17 bases not matched to a gene. The germline gives CDR1 SGHVS, CDR2 FQNEAQ. CDR3 loop: CASSLTREGRSGLWQYF. The CDR3 nucleotides are TGTGCCAGCAGCTTAACGCGGGAGGGACGATCTGGTCTCTGGCAGTATTTT.

The table lists this clonotype with a few counts. V gene TRBV6-2 or TRBV6-3 combines with J gene TRBJ2-6, with unresolved D. This CDR3 has 16 residues. CDR1 is MNHEY and CDR2 is SVGEGT in the germline V gene. V was shortened by 0 bases and J by 0 bases, with 6 bases between the two germline ends. The CDR3 sequence: CASSYSRDSGANVLTF. The CDR3 region has the DNA TGTGCCAGCAGTTACTCGAGAGACTCTGGGGCCAACGTCCTGACTTTC.

This clonotype has just a few counts. The genes are TRBV28 and TRBJ2-7; 9 bases map to TRBD2. The CDR3 length is 16 residues. The V gene's germline CDR1 is MDHEN and CDR2 SYDVKM. The V and J ends lost 6 bases and 0 bases, in that order; junction bases with no gene match: 9. The CDR3 sequence is CASRRASGGPSYEQYF. CDR3 sequence (DNA): TGTGCCAGCAGACGAGCCAGCGGGGGGCCCTCCTACGAGCAGTACTTC.

This clonotype has ten or more counts. The chain joins TRBV27 to TRBJ2-7; TRBD1 matches 11 bases. The CDR3 has 17 amino acids. Germline V gene sequence: CDR1 MNHEY, CDR2 SMNVEV (reference sequence). Trimming removed 0 bases from V and 3 bases from J; junction bases left unmatched: 7. CDR3 sequence (DNA): TGTGCCAGCAGTTTATCCCCCCCGGGACAGGGGGGCTACGAGCAGTACTTC. Amino acids: CASSLSPPGQGGYEQYF.

This clonotype was observed at least ten times. The chain joins TRBV7-8 to TRBJ1-1; D perhaps matches TRBD1 (6 bases). Trimming shortened V by 5 bases and J by 0 bases, and 16 bases separated the two germline ends. This CDR3 comprises 16 residues. Germline CDR1 SGHVS, CDR2 FQNEAQ. In nucleotides, the CDR3 is TGTGCCAGCAGCCTGGGGGCGAATCGGGTGAACACTGAAGCTTTCTTT. Its translation: CASSLGANRVNTEAFF.

This chain connects TRBV6-1 to TRBJ2-1; 7 nucleotides line up with TRBD1. This CDR3 region has 15 residues. V shed 6 bases, J shed 10 bases, and the junction held 15 bases outside the gene matches. Germline-derived CDR1 and CDR2 are MNHNS and SASEGT. CDR3 sequence: CASRTLSGQKYEQFF. CDR3 bases: TGTGCCAGCAGGACACTCTCGGGACAGAAATACGAGCAGTTCTTC.

In its sample, this clonotype was seen a few times. The V call is TRBV5-5, the J call TRBJ2-3, with TRBD1 matching over 10 bases. This CDR3 is built from 13 residues. Losses at the gene ends were 7 bases for V and 5 bases for J; bases not matched to a gene: 4. Germline V gene sequence: CDR1 SGHKS, CDR2 YYEKEE (reference sequence). The CDR3 DNA sequence: TGTGCCAGCGAGACAGGGGGCCAAGATACGCAGTATTTT. This gives the protein CASETGGQDTQYF.

This clonotype showed up many times. V is TRBV7-2 and J is TRBJ1-5; 7 bases are shared with TRBD1. The ends lost 2 bases at V and 1 base at J; junction bases unmatched: 8. CDR1 is SGHTA, CDR2 FQGNSA, per germline. CDR3 size: 17 residues. The CDR3: CASSLSAGGWSNQPQHF. The CDR3 nucleotides read TGTGCCAGCAGCTTATCGGCAGGGGGTTGGAGCAATCAGCCCCAGCATTTT.

The chain combines TRBV24-1 with TRBJ2-5; tentatively, D is TRBD1 (6 bases). The CDR3 length is 14 residues. CDR1 is KGHDR and CDR2 is SFDVKD in the germline V gene. V was cut by 3 bases and J by 2 bases, with 9 bases left in between. CDR3 region: CATSDADRQETQYF. The CDR3 DNA follows: TGTGCCACCAGTGATGCGGACAGACAAGAGACCCAGTACTTC.

V gene TRBV2 combines with J gene TRBJ2-3, with D tentatively TRBD1 (5 bases). V dropped 2 bases and J dropped 0 bases, with 15 bases sitting between them. CDR1 is SNHLY, CDR2 FYNNEI, per germline. CDR3 size: 17 residues. In DNA form, the CDR3 reads TGTGCCAGCAGTGAATTCTTCTTTGACAGTAGCACAGATACGCAGTATTTT. It is translated as CASSEFFFDSSTDTQYF.

The gene calls are TRBV20-1 and TRBJ2-7; TRBD1 might be the D (6 bases). The germline CDR1 and CDR2 sequences are DFQATT and SNEGSKA (reference sequence). V was clipped by 0 bases and J by 4 bases, with 19 bases between them. CDR3 size: 16 residues. CDR3 region: CSARDLLGQGRYEQYF. The CDR3 DNA sequence: TGCAGTGCTAGAGACCTTTTAGGCCAGGGGCGGTACGAGCAGTACTTC.

This chain links TRBV10-1 with TRBJ2-1; no reliable D call. Trimming shortened V by 0 bases and J by 7 bases, and 10 bases separated the two germline ends. The germline V gene has CDR1 WNHNN and CDR2 SYGVQD (reference sequence). The CDR3 extends over 14 amino acids. This chain's CDR3 is CASSESLVRNEQFF. CDR3 bases: TGCGCCAGCAGTGAGTCTTTGGTAAGAAATGAGCAGTTCTTC.

There are a few counts of this clonotype. This chain uses TRBV20-1 with TRBJ2-7; 11 bases map to TRBD1. The germline gives CDR1 DFQATT, CDR2 SNEGSKA (reference sequence). The V gene end was trimmed by 3 bases and the J gene end by 5 bases; junction bases not matched to a gene: 18. CDR3 length equals 18 residues. The CDR3 protein is CSASSGTGGAGGLDEQYF. CDR3 sequence (DNA): TGCAGTGCTAGCTCAGGGACAGGGGGAGCGGGCGGCCTTGACGAGCAGTACTTC.

The gene calls are TRBV30 and TRBJ2-2; 9 bases line up with TRBD2. The CDR3 contains 20 residues. V gave up 4 bases and J gave up 0 bases; unmatched junction bases: 18. Germline assignment: CDR1 GTSNPN and CDR2 SVGIG (reference sequence). The CDR3 loop is CAWIVSPGTSPTSNTGELFF. In nucleotides, the CDR3 is TGTGCCTGGATTGTATCCCCCGGGACTAGCCCGACCTCGAACACCGGGGAGCTGTTTTTT.

The sample holds many counts of this clonotype. V usage is TRBV24-1 and J usage is TRBJ2-7; D is ambiguous. The length of the CDR3 is 13 residues. Germline CDR1 KGHDR, CDR2 SFDVKD. Trimming cost V 3 bases and J 3 bases, with 8 bases left between them. The CDR3 spells CATSDGPDYEQYF. In nucleotides, the CDR3 is TGTGCCACCAGTGATGGCCCGGACTACGAGCAGTACTTC.

Ten or more counts support this clonotype. The CDR3 region has the DNA TGCAGTGCTAGTATCCCCGGAAGTGAGACCCAGTACTTC. Its translation: CSASIPGSETQYF. This chain joins TRBV20-1 and TRBJ2-5; the D is unclear. V was pared by 3 bases and J by 5 bases, with 13 bases between. Germline V CDR1 and CDR2: DFQATT, SNEGSKA (reference sequence). This CDR3 contains 13 residues.

This clonotype was counted once. This rearrangement joins TRBV29-1 to TRBJ1-3; 7 nucleotides line up with TRBD1. Germline CDR1 reads SQVTM; CDR2 reads ANQGSEA. This CDR3 spans 14 amino acids. V was clipped by 3 bases and J by 4 bases; unmatched bases: 6. In DNA, the CDR3 is TGCAGCGTTGACTTCACAGGGGCCGGAAACACCATATATTTT. Its protein product is CSVDFTGAGNTIYF.

This clonotype was seen ten or more times. Here the CDR3 reads CASRRQGLTEAFF. Here the CDR3 DNA reads TGTGCCAGCAGACGACAGGGATTGACTGAAGCTTTCTTT. V and J are TRBV6-1 and TRBJ1-1, with 7 bases identical to TRBD1. CDR3 length equals 13 residues. J gave up 5 bases and V 6 bases, and 6 bases lay outside the gene matches. From germline, CDR1 is MNHNS and CDR2 SASEGT.

Concerning this clonotype itself: This clone may be a read error of a much larger clone one base away. The V gene is TRBV9, the J gene TRBJ1-2, with no clear D. The CDR3 consists of 13 residues. Germline V gene sequence: CDR1 SGDLS, CDR2 YYNGEE. The CDR3 reads CVSSSGPKGGYTF. In nucleotides, the CDR3 is TGTGTCAGCAGTTCCGGGCCAAAAGGGGGCTACACCTTC.

This clonotype was observed many times. The chain is built from TRBV15 and TRBJ2-1, with 10 bases fitting TRBD2. With 5 bases clipped from V and 0 bases from J, the junction kept 4 bases outside the gene matches. The CDR3 has 16 residues. Germline CDR1 and CDR2: LNHNV and YYDKDF (reference sequence). The CDR3 nucleotides are TGTGCCACCAGCCCCTCTAGCGGGAGCTCCTACAATGAGCAGTTCTTC. Its protein product is CATSPSSGSSYNEQFF.

The V gene is TRBV6-2 or TRBV6-3, the J gene TRBJ2-5; 7 nucleotides agree with TRBD2. Germline-derived CDR1 and CDR2 are MNHEY and SVGEGT. V was clipped by 8 bases and J by 9 bases; unmatched bases: 9. This CDR3 comprises 12 residues. DNA for the CDR3: TGTGCCAGCTGGGACTACCGACTGTCCCAGTACTTC. Protein: CASWDYRLSQYF.

This clonotype showed up many times. The chain has TRBV6-2 or TRBV6-3 and TRBJ1-1; a possible D gene is TRBD1 (6 bases). The CDR3 runs 18 residues. CDR1 MNHEY and CDR2 SVGEGT come from the germline V gene. V dropped 4 bases and J dropped 3 bases, with 24 bases sitting between them. The CDR3 here is CASSFTPGQRTVDTEAFF. CDR3 sequence (DNA): TGTGCCAGCAGTTTCACGCCCGGACAGCGAACGGTAGACACTGAAGCTTTCTTT.

V gene TRBV20-1 combines with J gene TRBJ1-5, with D possibly TRBD1 on 5 matching bases. CDR3 size: 16 residues. V lost 0 bases and J 4 bases, leaving 16 bases between the germline ends. Germline CDR1 and CDR2: DFQATT and SNEGSKA (reference sequence). CDR3 DNA sequence: TGCAGTGCTAGAGATGGGATGGGGCTCGGGAATCAGCCCCAGCATTTT. Encoded protein: CSARDGMGLGNQPQHF.

This clonotype occurred many times. The chain combines TRBV7-9 with TRBJ2-1; D not certain. Trimming removed 6 bases at V and 6 bases at J, with 15 bases between. This CDR3 spans 14 amino acids. CDR1 is SEHNR and CDR2 is FQNEAQ in the germline V gene (reference sequence). The CDR3 sequence: CASRGYPWGNEQFF. The CDR3 region has the DNA TGTGCCAGCAGAGGCTATCCTTGGGGCAATGAGCAGTTCTTC.